This T cell receptor beta chain was captured in a study of blood T cell repertoires in COVID-19. About the study: Samples representing acute and convalescent COVID-19 were sourced from the United States, Italy and Spain. T cells, B-cell-depleted T cells, or PBMCs provided the cDNA or gDNA that served as material.

In the study's own analysis: Reference gene primer amplification in the assay estimated nucleated cell counts. Some clones are missing from TCRdb's copy, which holds only in-frame ones; the method was immunoSEQ multiplex PCR. The D gene and trimming were derived from the DNA, and the V and J assignments and clone size from that table. Of 70,000 to 90,000 clones in the sample, approximately 80% were seen once. This clone is a singleton in its sample. The CDR3 covers 15 residues. The germline V gene has CDR1 LNHDA and CDR2 SQIVND (reference sequence). Trimming took off 0 bases at V and 3 bases at J, with 11 bases between the two ends.

The sequence was collected from an older man with acute or convalescent COVID-19. The material sequenced was peripheral blood. The V and J genes are TRBV19 and TRBJ1-1, with a possible D match to TRBD1 (5 bases). CDR3 amino acids: CASSIDAGHYTEAFF. DNA of the CDR3: TGTGCCAGTAGTATAGACGCGGGGCACTACACTGAAGCTTTCTTT.